A single sample gave rise to the 19 T cell receptor beta chains below, sequenced in a study of blood T cells in healthy people across ages. The use of a sample-barcoded 5' primer and a J-beta primer mix characterized a second PCR of roughly 6 to 11 cycles. TCRdb reprocessed the 5' RACE reads via MiXCR and lists one record per CDR3 protein. The sample has about 1,500,000 distinct CDR3 sequences; 35% to 45% are singletons. The sample consisted of blood. Every receptor here comes from a young woman in good health.

The sample holds a few counts of this clonotype. The CDR3: CSALGGHSSYNEQFF. The CDR3 DNA sequence: TGCAGTGCTCTGGGCGGGCACAGCTCCTACAATGAGCAGTTCTTC. The chain recombines TRBV20-1 with TRBJ2-1; TRBD2 is a possible D gene (5 bases). V dropped 5 bases and J dropped 0 bases, with 14 bases sitting between them. CDR1 is DFQATT, CDR2 SNEGSKA, per germline (reference sequence). The length of the CDR3 is 15 residues.

The rearrangement uses TRBV6-5 and TRBJ2-3, with a weak D call TRBD1 (6 bases). The V end was cut by 2 bases, the J end by 4 bases, with 19 bases between. The germline CDR1 and CDR2 sequences are MNHEY and SVGAGI. CDR3 length: 17 amino acids. The DNA of the CDR3 is TGTGCCAGCAGTTACAGGGTAGGGGGAAGGGGTGCAGATACGCAGTATTTT. Translated, it gives CASSYRVGGRGADTQYF.

The chain links TRBV4-1 to TRBJ1-2, with 8 bases fitting TRBD1. CDR1 MGHRA and CDR2 YSYEKL come from the germline V gene. Trimming at V came to 3 bases and at J to 4 bases, leaving 4 bases not matched to a gene. This CDR3 is 14 amino acids long. The CDR3 bases are TGCGCCAGCAGCCAGGACAGGGTACTCTATGGCTACACCTTC. Its translation is CASSQDRVLYGYTF.

This chain joins TRBV4-2 and TRBJ1-1; no clear D. Germline V gives CDR1 LGHNA, CDR2 YNFKEQ. The length of the CDR3 is 11 residues. Trimming took 4 bases from V and 7 from J, leaving 7 bases between them. The CDR3 region is CASSRTVEAFF. The DNA of the CDR3 is TGTGCCAGCAGCCGCACAGTTGAAGCTTTCTTT.

The CDR3 here is CAWSSGQVGTEAFF. CDR3 sequence (DNA): TGTGCCTGGAGTTCAGGACAGGTGGGGACTGAAGCTTTCTTT. The chain combines TRBV30 with TRBJ1-1; the match to TRBD1 covers 7 bases. From germline, CDR1 is GTSNPN and CDR2 SVGIG (reference sequence). The CDR3 runs to 14 residues. With 2 bases clipped from V and 5 bases from J, the junction kept 8 bases outside the gene matches.

This clonotype has more than one count but fewer than ten. The chain combines TRBV10-3 with TRBJ2-5; either TRBD1 or TRBD2 may supply D (5 bases each). The length of the CDR3 is 16 residues. Germline V gives CDR1 ENHRY, CDR2 SYGVKD. V was cut by 4 bases and J by 4 bases, with 19 bases left in between. CDR3 nucleotides: TGTGCCATCAGTGTCGCAGGGTTATTGGGGAGAGAGACCCAGTACTTC. Its translation: CAISVAGLLGRETQYF.

The gene calls are TRBV11-2 and TRBJ1-1, with D possibly TRBD1 on 5 matching bases. The CDR3 length is 14 residues. Germline V gene lookup returns CDR1 SGHAT and CDR2 FQNNGV. V was trimmed by 6 bases and J by 4 bases, leaving 15 bases between them. CDR3 nucleotide sequence: TGTGCCAGCAGTCTTAACGGAAGGGGCACTGAAGCTTTCTTT. It is translated as CASSLNGRGTEAFF.

The V gene is TRBV28, the J gene TRBJ2-7, with 7 bases that match TRBD1. V lost 4 bases to trimming and J lost 0 bases; unmatched junction nucleotides: 6. There are 15 residues in the CDR3. Germline assignment: CDR1 MDHEN and CDR2 SYDVKM. The CDR3 nucleotides read TGTGCCAGCAGTTCTAGCCGGGACAGCTCCTACGAGCAGTACTTC. Translated, it gives CASSSSRDSSYEQYF.

This clonotype was counted only a few times. The chain links TRBV7-9 to TRBJ1-1, with D possibly TRBD1 on 5 matching bases. V was trimmed by 6 bases and J by 1 base, leaving 15 bases between them. Germline assignment: CDR1 SEHNR and CDR2 FQNEAQ (reference sequence). The CDR3 loop spans 15 amino acids. CDR3 protein: CASSYTGHRNTEAFF. CDR3 DNA sequence: TGTGCCAGCAGTTACACTGGACACAGGAACACTGAAGCTTTCTTT.

This clonotype has a handful of counts. The rearrangement links TRBV28 to TRBJ2-1; 9 bases are a match to TRBD2. The CDR3 has 14 amino acids. J lost 8 bases, V lost 3 bases, and 5 bases had no gene match. Germline loops: CDR1 MDHEN, CDR2 SYDVKM. The CDR3 spells CASSFTAGGYEQFF. CDR3 sequence (DNA): TGTGCCAGCAGTTTTACCGCGGGGGGGTATGAGCAGTTCTTC.

The chain combines TRBV3-1 with TRBJ2-4; either TRBD1 or TRBD2 may fit D (5 bases each). The CDR3 covers 17 residues. The V and J ends lost 0 bases and 3 bases respectively, with 15 bases between them. Germline assignment: CDR1 LGHDT and CDR2 YNNKEL (reference sequence). This chain's CDR3 is CASSQDRDGENKNIQYF. DNA of the CDR3: TGTGCCAGCAGCCAAGATCGGGACGGAGAAAACAAAAACATTCAGTACTTC.

The V and J genes are TRBV5-1 and TRBJ1-2, with D tentatively TRBD1 (6 bases). This CDR3 has 14 amino acids. Germline assignment: CDR1 SGHRS and CDR2 YFSETQ. Trimming left V 0 bases short and J 8 bases short, with 14 bases between. This chain's CDR3 is CASSLEGGVDGYTF. CDR3 DNA sequence: TGCGCCAGCAGCTTGGAGGGGGGCGTAGACGGCTACACCTTC.

V usage is TRBV6-1 and J usage is TRBJ1-5, with TRBD1 identical over 7 bases. CDR1 MNHNS and CDR2 SASEGT come from the germline V gene. With V trimmed by 7 bases and J by 6 bases, 9 bases remained unmatched. The CDR3 contains 14 residues. CDR3 protein: CASNPGGGTQPQHF. The CDR3 DNA is TGTGCCAGCAATCCAGGGGGGGGAACTCAGCCCCAGCATTTT.

This clonotype occurred a few times. This sequence joins TRBV12-3 or TRBV12-4 and TRBJ2-7; tentative D call: TRBD2 (5 bases). V lost 3 bases and J 4 bases, leaving 16 bases between the germline ends. The CDR3 extends over 15 amino acids. Here the CDR3 reads CASSFSGIPPYEQYF. The DNA of the CDR3 is TGTGCCAGCAGTTTCTCGGGGATCCCTCCTTACGAGCAGTACTTC.

This clonotype was recorded a few times. V is TRBV10-3 and J is TRBJ2-7; no firm D call. The V gene's germline CDR1 is ENHRY and CDR2 SYGVKD. Trimming stripped 6 bases from V and 0 bases from J, with 6 bases between. There are 12 residues in the CDR3. The CDR3 loop is CAIRTPSYEQYF. Written as DNA, the CDR3 is TGTGCCATCAGAACACCCTCCTACGAGCAGTACTTC.

In the case of this clonotype: Compared with germline, one end of the junction differs, possibly owing to a read error. The J gene is TRBJ1-1, the V gene TRBV10-3, with 8 bases matching TRBD1. The CDR3 is 15 residues long. Germline assignment: CDR1 ENHRY and CDR2 SYGVKD. The CDR3 sequence: CAIGETGGIGTEAFF. For the CDR3, the DNA is TGTGCCATCGGTGAAACAGGGGGGATTGGCACTGAAGCTTTCTTT.

This clonotype was seen many times. The junction does not match germline at one end; this may be a read error. This chain connects TRBV5-1 to TRBJ2-6; D ambiguous. The CDR3 contains 16 residues. Per germline, CDR1 SGHRS and CDR2 YFSETQ. The CDR3 nucleotides read TGTGCCAGCAGTTTAGGCGGAAGCTCTGGGGCCAACGTCCTGACTTTC. Its protein is CASSLGGSSGANVLTF. Full variable domain (rest looked up from reference TRBV5-1 and TRBJ2-6): KAGVTQTPRYLIKTRGQQVTLSCSPISGHRSVSWYQQTPGQGLQFLFEYFSETQRNKGNFPGRFSGRQFSNSRSEMNVSTLELGDSALYLCASSLGGSSGANVLTFGAGSRLTVL.

V and J are TRBV6-2 or TRBV6-3 and TRBJ2-1; 11 bases are a match to TRBD2. The CDR3 is made up of 16 amino acids. After removal of 0 bases from V and 6 bases from J, the junction contained 4 bases not matched to a gene. Per the germline V gene, CDR1 is MNHEY and CDR2 is SVGEGT. CDR3 sequence: CASSYSSLAGGNEQFF. CDR3 bases: TGTGCCAGCAGTTACTCGTCCCTAGCGGGAGGCAATGAGCAGTTCTTC.

The chain couples TRBV20-1 to TRBJ1-1; D unclear. In germline, CDR1 is DFQATT, CDR2 SNEGSKA (reference sequence). V was clipped by 5 bases and J by 6 bases, with 19 bases between them. The CDR3 contains 14 residues. The CDR3: CSAPSGGFRAEAFF. CDR3 DNA sequence: TGCAGTGCTCCCAGTGGAGGGTTTCGGGCTGAAGCTTTCTTT.